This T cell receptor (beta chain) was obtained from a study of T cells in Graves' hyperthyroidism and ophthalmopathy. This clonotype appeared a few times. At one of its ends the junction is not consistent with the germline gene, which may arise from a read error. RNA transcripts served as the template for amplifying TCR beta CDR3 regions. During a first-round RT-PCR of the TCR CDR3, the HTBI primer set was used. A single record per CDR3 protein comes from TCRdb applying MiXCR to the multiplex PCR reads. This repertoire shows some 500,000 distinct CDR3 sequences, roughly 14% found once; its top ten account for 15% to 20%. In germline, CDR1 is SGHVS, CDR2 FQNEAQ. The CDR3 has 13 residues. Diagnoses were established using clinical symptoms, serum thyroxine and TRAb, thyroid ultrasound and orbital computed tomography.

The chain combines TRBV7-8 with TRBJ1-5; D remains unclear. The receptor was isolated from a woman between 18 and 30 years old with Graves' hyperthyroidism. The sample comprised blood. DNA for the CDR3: TGTGCCGGCAGGATGAATAGCAATCAGCCCCAGCATTTT. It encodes CAGRMNSNQPQHF.